Following are 28 T cell receptor beta chains from one sample sequenced in a study of CD8 T cells in cerebrospinal fluid in Alzheimer's disease. TCRdb re-called the 10x single-cell sequencing reads and catalogs CDR3 proteins one per entry, DNA excluded. This listing includes about 580 distinct CDR3 sequences. The sample was cerebrospinal fluid. These receptors were taken from a human donor with Parkinson's disease.

In terms of frequency, this clonotype is large. The chain recombines TRBV20-1 with TRBJ2-3; TCRdb's D gene call, TRBD1, goes unchecked for lack of DNA. CDR1 and CDR2 (germline): DFQATT, SNEGSKA (reference sequence). The CDR3 sequence is 14 residues long. This CDR3 reads CSARLAGGEDTQYF.

This clonotype is labeled large based on frequency. The chain uses TRBV19 and TRBJ1-1; the TRBD1 assignment by TCRdb is unverifiable without DNA. The germline V gene encodes CDR1 LNHDA and CDR2 SQIVND (reference sequence). The CDR3 totals 17 residues. The CDR3 here is CASRDLGTGRMNTEAFF.

By frequency, this clonotype is medium-sized. This chain uses TRBV5-4 with TRBJ1-1; absent DNA, TCRdb's TRBD1 call cannot be checked. CDR1 is SGHNT, CDR2 YYREEE, per germline (reference sequence). This CDR3 has 13 amino acids. CDR3 protein: CASSLQENTEAFF.

This clonotype registers medium-sized by frequency. The V and J genes are TRBV6-2 or TRBV6-3 and TRBJ2-3; there is no DNA to check the TCRdb D call of TRBD1. CDR1 MNHEY and CDR2 SVGEGT come from the germline V gene. The CDR3 has 17 residues. CDR3 region: CASSYPLGGRVSDTQYF.

Judged by frequency, this clonotype is medium-sized. The V and J genes are TRBV6-5 and TRBJ2-7; absent DNA, TCRdb's TRBD2 call cannot be checked. In germline, CDR1 is MNHEY, CDR2 SVGAGI. CDR3 length: 13 residues. CDR3 protein: CASQKRNNYEQYF.

This clonotype ranks as large in terms of frequency. J is TRBJ1-2 and V is TRBV20-1; the TRBD1 assignment by TCRdb is unverifiable without DNA. Germline lookup yields CDR1 DFQATT and CDR2 SNEGSKA (reference sequence). This CDR3 spans 13 amino acids. This CDR3 reads CSARAGDNNGYTF.

According to its frequency, this clonotype is large (0.1 to 1%). The J gene is TRBJ2-1, the V gene TRBV19; with no DNA, the TCRdb D assignment of TRBD2 cannot be verified. The CDR3 runs 15 residues. CDR1 and CDR2 from the germline V gene are LNHDA and SQIVND (reference sequence). The CDR3 reads CASRKTSGDYNEQFF.

Measured by frequency, this clonotype is medium-sized. The chain is built from TRBV5-5 and TRBJ2-7. The CDR3 length is 12 residues. Germline CDR1 SGHKS, CDR2 YYEKEE (reference sequence). The CDR3 loop reads CASSLGLSEQYF.

This clonotype ranks as large (0.1 to 1%) in terms of frequency. The genes are TRBV7-7 and TRBJ2-1; TCRdb's D call of TRBD1 is untestable without DNA. CDR1 and CDR2 from the germline V gene are SSHAT and FNYEAQ (reference sequence). The CDR3 has 13 residues. CDR3 amino acids: CASSPDRYNEQFF.

Frequency places this clonotype as large (0.1 to 1%). The V gene is TRBV6-2 or TRBV6-3, the J gene TRBJ2-2; the D call of TRBD1 rests on TCRdb alone, since no DNA is present to check it. Per germline, CDR1 MNHEY and CDR2 SVGEGT. The CDR3 is 14 amino acids. CDR3 sequence: CASTPGQTTGELFF.

This clonotype is classed as medium-sized (0.01 to 0.1%) by frequency. The V gene is TRBV11-3, the J gene TRBJ2-3; the D gene TCRdb calls, TRBD1, cannot be checked with no DNA. In germline, CDR1 is SGHNT, CDR2 YENEEA. This CDR3 spans 15 amino acids. The CDR3 reads CASSQPGGVTDTQYF.

This clonotype shows up as large by frequency. The chain is built from TRBV12-3 or TRBV12-4 and TRBJ2-3; TCRdb reports TRBD1, a call that lacks DNA to check it against. This CDR3 is 15 amino acids long. The CDR3 reads CASSFPHQGSDTQYF.

This clonotype is large (0.1 to 1%) by frequency. The chain is built from TRBV7-8 and TRBJ2-1; TCRdb's D call, TRBD2, is unchecked because there is no DNA. CDR3 length equals 15 residues. Germline values: CDR1 SGHVS, CDR2 FQNEAQ. The CDR3 sequence: CASSHPHSSYNEQFF.

This clonotype counts as large by frequency. The CDR3 reads CASSSPGTENYGYTF. The J gene is TRBJ1-2, the V gene TRBV7-9. This CDR3 contains 15 residues. The germline gives CDR1 SEHNR, CDR2 FQNEAQ (reference sequence).

According to its frequency, this clonotype is large. V gene TRBV4-3 combines with J gene TRBJ1-4; the D call from TCRdb, TRBD1, cannot be confirmed without DNA. Germline V gene data show CDR1 as LGHNA and CDR2 as YSLEER. The CDR3 consists of 18 residues. The CDR3 spells CASTRTTYPQGTNEKLFF.

By frequency, this clonotype is large (0.1 to 1%). The V and J genes are TRBV2 and TRBJ2-7; the TCRdb D gene call, TRBD1, has no DNA to confirm it. Per germline, CDR1 SNHLY and CDR2 FYNNEI. This CDR3 has 15 residues. This CDR3 reads CASSLLPGQGVEQYF.

Frequency places this clonotype as large. The J gene is TRBJ2-1, the V gene TRBV11-3; TCRdb picks TRBD1, but there is no DNA to check that call. The CDR3 length is 14 residues. Germline V CDR1 and CDR2: SGHNT, YENEEA. The CDR3 loop reads CASSAGQTYNEQFF.

This clonotype registers large by frequency. This chain connects TRBV28 to TRBJ1-5; the TRBD1 assignment by TCRdb is unverifiable without DNA. This CDR3 contains 15 residues. Germline V gives CDR1 MDHEN, CDR2 SYDVKM. CDR3 region: CASSLRTGGVQPQHF.

This clonotype is deemed large by its frequency. CDR3 amino acids: CASSLQQSYEQYF. The chain recombines TRBV7-2 with TRBJ2-7. Germline values: CDR1 SGHTA, CDR2 FQGNSA. This CDR3 is built from 13 residues.

By frequency, this clonotype is medium-sized. The rearrangement joins TRBV19 to TRBJ2-1; the TCRdb call, TRBD2, lacks DNA for checking. Germline V lookup: CDR1 LNHDA, CDR2 SQIVND (reference sequence). The CDR3 consists of 15 residues. CDR3 sequence reads: CASSRTSGAYNEQFF. The full variable domain, in which reference TRBV19 and TRBJ2-1 provide the parts outside the CDR3, is DGGITQSPKYLFRKEGQNVTLSCEQNLNHDAMYWYRQDPGQGLRLIYYSQIVNDFQKGDIAEGYSVSREKKESFPLTVTSAQKNPTAFYLCASSRTSGAYNEQFFGPGTRLTVL.

Measured by frequency, this clonotype is large. The chain carries TRBV7-2 and TRBJ2-1; TCRdb's assignment of TRBD2 cannot be checked, as there is no DNA. The CDR3 sequence is 14 residues long. Germline assignment: CDR1 SGHTA and CDR2 FQGNSA. CDR3 in amino acids: CASSSGLFYNEQFF.

Frequency places this clonotype as large. This chain's CDR3 is CASTLGLRTEAFF. This chain links TRBV12-3 or TRBV12-4 with TRBJ1-1. The CDR3 consists of 13 residues.

This clonotype is large (0.1 to 1%) by frequency. The chain couples TRBV5-1 to TRBJ2-2; the D call of TRBD1 rests on TCRdb alone, since no DNA is present to check it. This CDR3 is built from 14 residues. Germline values: CDR1 SGHRS, CDR2 YFSETQ. The CDR3: CASSGTGVDGELFF.

This clonotype shows up as large by frequency. This chain links TRBV11-2 with TRBJ2-4; TCRdb selects TRBD2, and the lack of DNA leaves this call unchecked. CDR3 length: 17 residues. Germline V gives CDR1 SGHAT, CDR2 FQNNGV. CDR3 amino acids: CASSLGVSGAAKNIQYF.

This sequence joins TRBV28 and TRBJ2-7; as DNA is missing, the TRBD1 call by TCRdb cannot be tested. The V gene's germline CDR1 is MDHEN and CDR2 SYDVKM. CDR3 length: 16 amino acids. CDR3 loop: CASSPRSLLYSYEQYF. Together with reference TRBV28 and TRBJ2-7, the CDR3 gives the full variable domain: DVKVTQSSRYLVKRTGEKVFLECVQDMDHENMFWYRQDPGLGLRLIYFSYDVKMKEKGDIPEGYSVSREKKERFSLILESASTNQTSMYLCASSPRSLLYSYEQYFGPGTRLTVT.

Considering frequency, this clonotype is large. The chain recombines TRBV7-2 with TRBJ2-4. The germline gives CDR1 SGHTA, CDR2 FQGNSA. This CDR3 is 13 amino acids long. The CDR3 reads CASSFLPGDIQYF.

This clonotype is identified as large from frequency. This chain links TRBV12-3 or TRBV12-4 with TRBJ2-1. The CDR3 loop spans 14 amino acids. The CDR3 sequence: CASSLSGSSRSCFF.

This clonotype is called large based on its frequency. The rearrangement joins TRBV18 to TRBJ2-5. The CDR3 is 11 residues long. The germline CDR1 and CDR2 sequences are KGHSH and LQKENI. CDR3: CASSPQETQYF.